This T cell receptor beta chain originates from a study of shared clonotypes between healthy human individuals. TCRdb's copy holds only in-frame clones and misses some; the assay was immunoSEQ multiplex PCR. This repertoire shows roughly 1.5 million clones, approximately 98% found once; its top ten account for approximately 0.44%. V trimming: 4 bases; J trimming: 3 bases; junction bases outside the gene matches: 8. The V gene's germline CDR1 is ENHRY and CDR2 SYGVKD. The CDR3 spans 16 residues. This chain links TRBV10-3 with TRBJ2-7, with 11 nucleotides matching TRBD1. The TCR was taken from a man younger than 40 in good health. The material sequenced was naive CD4+ T cells sorted from blood. Specified subset: CD45RA+ positively selected. The CDR3 DNA is TGTGCCATCAGTGTTTCCCCAGGGACAGGGGGCTACGAGCAGTACTTC. It translates to CAISVSPGTGGYEQYF.